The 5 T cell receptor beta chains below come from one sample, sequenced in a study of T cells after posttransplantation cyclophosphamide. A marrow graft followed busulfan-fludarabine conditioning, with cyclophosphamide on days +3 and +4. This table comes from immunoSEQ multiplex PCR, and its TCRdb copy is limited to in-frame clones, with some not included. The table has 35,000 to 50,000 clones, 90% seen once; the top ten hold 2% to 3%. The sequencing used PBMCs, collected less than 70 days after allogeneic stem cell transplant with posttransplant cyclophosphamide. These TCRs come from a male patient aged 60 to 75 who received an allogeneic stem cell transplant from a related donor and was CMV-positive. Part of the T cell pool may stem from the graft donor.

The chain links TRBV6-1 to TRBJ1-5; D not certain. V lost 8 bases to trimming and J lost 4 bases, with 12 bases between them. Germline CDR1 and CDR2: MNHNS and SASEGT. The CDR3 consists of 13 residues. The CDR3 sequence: CASRMATNQPQHF. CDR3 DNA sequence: TGTGCCAGCCGGATGGCGACAAATCAGCCCCAGCATTTT.

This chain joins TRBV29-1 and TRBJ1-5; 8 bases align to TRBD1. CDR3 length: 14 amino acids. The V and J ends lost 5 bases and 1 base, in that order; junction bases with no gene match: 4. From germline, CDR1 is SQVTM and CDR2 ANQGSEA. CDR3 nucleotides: TGCAGCGTTCGGACAGGGCTCAGCAATCAGCCCCAGCATTTT. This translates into CSVRTGLSNQPQHF.

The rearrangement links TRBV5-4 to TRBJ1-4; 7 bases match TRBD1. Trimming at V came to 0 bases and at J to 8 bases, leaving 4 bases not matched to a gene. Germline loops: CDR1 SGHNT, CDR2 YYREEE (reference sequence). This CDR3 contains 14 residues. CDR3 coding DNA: TGTGCCAGCAGCTTGGCGAACAGGGGAGAAAAACTGTTTTTT. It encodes CASSLANRGEKLFF. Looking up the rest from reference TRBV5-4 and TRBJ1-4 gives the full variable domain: ETGVTQSPTHLIKTRGQQVTLRCSSQSGHNTVSWYQQALGQGPQFIFQYYREEENGRGNFPPRFSGLQFPNYSSELNVNALELDDSALYLCASSLANRGEKLFFGSGTQLSVL.

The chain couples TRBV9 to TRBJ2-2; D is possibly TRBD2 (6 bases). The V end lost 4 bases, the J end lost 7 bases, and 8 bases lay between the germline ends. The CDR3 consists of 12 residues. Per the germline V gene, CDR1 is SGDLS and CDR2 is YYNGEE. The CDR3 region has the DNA TGTGCCAGCAGCCGGAGGGACGGGGAGCTGTTTTTT. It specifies CASSRRDGELFF.

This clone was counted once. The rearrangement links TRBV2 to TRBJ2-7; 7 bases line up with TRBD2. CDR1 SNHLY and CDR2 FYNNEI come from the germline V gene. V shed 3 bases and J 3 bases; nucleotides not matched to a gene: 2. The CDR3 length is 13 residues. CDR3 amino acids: CASSEGLYYEQYV. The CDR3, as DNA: TGTGCCAGCAGTGAGGGACTATACTACGAGCAGTACGTC.